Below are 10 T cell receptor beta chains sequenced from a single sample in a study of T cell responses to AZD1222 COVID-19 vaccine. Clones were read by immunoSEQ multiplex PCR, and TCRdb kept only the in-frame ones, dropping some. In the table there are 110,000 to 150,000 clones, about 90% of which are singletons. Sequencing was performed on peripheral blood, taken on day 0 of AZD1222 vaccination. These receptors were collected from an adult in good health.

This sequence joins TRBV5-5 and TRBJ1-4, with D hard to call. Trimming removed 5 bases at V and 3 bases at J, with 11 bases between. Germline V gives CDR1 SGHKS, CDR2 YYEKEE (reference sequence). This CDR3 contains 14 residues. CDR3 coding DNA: TGTGCCAGCAGTCGCCGGGAGTCTAATGAAAAACTGTTTTTT. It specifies CASSRRESNEKLFF.

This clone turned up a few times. The CDR3 DNA sequence: TGTGCCAGCAGCTTAGGAGGGACCCAGTCCTACGAGCAGTACTTC. Translated: CASSLGGTQSYEQYF. The J gene is TRBJ2-7, the V gene TRBV7-6; D might be TRBD1 or TRBD2, each matching 5 bases. The germline CDR1 and CDR2 sequences are SGHVS and FNYEAQ. Between the trimmed V and J ends, which lost 1 base and 1 base, there was a span of 11 bases. The CDR3 has 15 residues.

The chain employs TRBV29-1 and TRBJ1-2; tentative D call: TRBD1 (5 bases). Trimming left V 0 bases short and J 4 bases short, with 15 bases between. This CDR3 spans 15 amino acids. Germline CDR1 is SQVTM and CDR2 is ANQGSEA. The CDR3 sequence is CSVEDQIREGYGYTF. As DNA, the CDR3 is TGCAGCGTTGAAGATCAGATCAGGGAGGGCTATGGCTACACCTTC.

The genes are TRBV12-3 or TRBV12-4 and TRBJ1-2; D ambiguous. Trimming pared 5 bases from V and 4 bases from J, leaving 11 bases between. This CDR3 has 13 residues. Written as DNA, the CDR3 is TGTGCCAGCAGTCCGAGACCAGCCTATGGCTACACCTTC. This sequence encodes CASSPRPAYGYTF.

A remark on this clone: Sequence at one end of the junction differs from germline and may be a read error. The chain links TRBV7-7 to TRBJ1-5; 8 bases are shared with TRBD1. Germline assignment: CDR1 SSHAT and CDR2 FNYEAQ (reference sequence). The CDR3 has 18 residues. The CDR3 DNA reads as TGTGCTAGCAGCTCCCCTTCACAGGGGGGGAATAGCAATCAGCCCCAGCATTTT. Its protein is CASSSPSQGGNSNQPQHF.

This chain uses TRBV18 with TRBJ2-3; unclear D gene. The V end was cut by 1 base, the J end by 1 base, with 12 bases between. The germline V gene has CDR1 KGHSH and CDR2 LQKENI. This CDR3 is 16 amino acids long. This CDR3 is CASSPRASVRTDTQYF. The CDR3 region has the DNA TGTGCCAGCTCACCACGGGCGAGTGTTCGCACAGATACGCAGTATTTT. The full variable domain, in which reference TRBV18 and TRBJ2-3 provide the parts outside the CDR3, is NAGVMQNPRHLVRRRGQEARLRCSPMKGHSHVYWYRQLPEEGLKFMVYLQKENIIDESGMPKERFSAEFPKEGPSILRIQQVVRGDSAAYFCASSPRASVRTDTQYFGPGTRLTVL.

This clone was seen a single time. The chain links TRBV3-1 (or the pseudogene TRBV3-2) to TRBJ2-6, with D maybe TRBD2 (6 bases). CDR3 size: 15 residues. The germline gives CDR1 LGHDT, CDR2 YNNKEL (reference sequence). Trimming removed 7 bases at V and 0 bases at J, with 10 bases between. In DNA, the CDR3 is TGTGCCAGCACCGCGCGGGACTCTGGGGCCAACGTCCTGACTTTC. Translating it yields CASTARDSGANVLTF.

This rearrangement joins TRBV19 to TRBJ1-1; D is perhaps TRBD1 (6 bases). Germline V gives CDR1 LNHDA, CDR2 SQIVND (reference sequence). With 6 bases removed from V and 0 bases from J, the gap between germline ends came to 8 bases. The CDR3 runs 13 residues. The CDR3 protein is CASRGGVNTEAFF. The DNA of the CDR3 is TGTGCCAGTAGGGGGGGCGTGAACACTGAAGCTTTCTTT.

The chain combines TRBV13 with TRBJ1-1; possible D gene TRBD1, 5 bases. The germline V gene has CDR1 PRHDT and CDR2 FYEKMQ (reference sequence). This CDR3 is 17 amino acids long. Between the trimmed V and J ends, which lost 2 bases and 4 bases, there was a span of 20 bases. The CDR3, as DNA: TGTGCCAGCAGCTTATTGGGTGGTCTGGGGGGTGGCACTGAAGCTTTCTTT. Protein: CASSLLGGLGGGTEAFF.

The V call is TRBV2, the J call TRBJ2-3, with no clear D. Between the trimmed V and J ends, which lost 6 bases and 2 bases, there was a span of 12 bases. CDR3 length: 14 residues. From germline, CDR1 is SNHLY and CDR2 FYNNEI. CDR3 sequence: CASRLQLSTDTQYF. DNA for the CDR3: TGTGCCAGCAGACTCCAGTTATCCACAGATACGCAGTATTTT.